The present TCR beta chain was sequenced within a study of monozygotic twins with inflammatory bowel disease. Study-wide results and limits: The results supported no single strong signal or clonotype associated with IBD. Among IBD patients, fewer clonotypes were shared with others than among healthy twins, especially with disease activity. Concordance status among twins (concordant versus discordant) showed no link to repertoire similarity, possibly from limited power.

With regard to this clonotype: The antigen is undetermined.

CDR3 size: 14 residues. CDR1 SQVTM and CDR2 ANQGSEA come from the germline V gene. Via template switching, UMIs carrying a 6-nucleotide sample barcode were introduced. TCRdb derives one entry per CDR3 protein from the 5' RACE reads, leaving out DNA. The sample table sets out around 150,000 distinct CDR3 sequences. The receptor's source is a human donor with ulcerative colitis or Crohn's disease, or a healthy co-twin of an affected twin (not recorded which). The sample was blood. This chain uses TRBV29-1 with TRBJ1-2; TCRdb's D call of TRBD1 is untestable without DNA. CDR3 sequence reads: CSVVPGQGYYGYTF. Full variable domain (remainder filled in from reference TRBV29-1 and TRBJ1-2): SAVISQKPSRDICQRGTSLTIQCQVDSQVTMMFWYRQQPGQSLTLIATANQGSEATYESGFVIDKFPISRPNLTFSTLTVSNMSPEDSSIYLCSVVPGQGYYGYTFGSGTRLTVV.